Each of the 24 T cell receptor beta chains below was sequenced from the same sample in a study of shared clonotypes between healthy human individuals. Naive CD8 cells were CD45RO-negative, positively selected for CCR7, excluding terminally differentiated effector memory CD45RA+ cells. The assay was immunoSEQ multiplex PCR, and TCRdb's table has in-frame clones only and misses some. The sample consists of 500,000 to 700,000 clones, around 95% of them appearing once. Sequenced sample: naive CD8+ T cells sorted from blood. The receptors shown here come from a woman aged 25 to 39 in good health.

This chain connects TRBV15 to TRBJ1-1; D gene unclear. CDR3 length: 12 amino acids. CDR1 LNHNV and CDR2 YYDKDF come from the germline V gene (reference sequence). V lost 0 bases and J lost 4, with 3 bases in between. The CDR3 DNA is TGTGCCACCAGCAGAGATATCACTGAAGCTTTCTTT. Encoded protein: CATSRDITEAFF.

This clone was picked up a small number of times. The sample holds other DNA sequences that translate to the same CDR3. The V gene is TRBV27, the J gene TRBJ2-7; D gene ambiguous. Trimming shortened V by 0 bases and J by 6 bases, and 3 bases separated the two germline ends. CDR3 size: 11 residues. Germline V gene sequence: CDR1 MNHEY, CDR2 SMNVEV (reference sequence). The CDR3 DNA reads TGTGCCAGCAGTTTATCGGGCGAGCAGTACTTC. Translating it yields CASSLSGEQYF.

The rearrangement uses TRBV28 and TRBJ2-3; D call uncertain. This CDR3 is built from 13 residues. Germline CDR1 is MDHEN and CDR2 is SYDVKM. V lost 8 bases to trimming and J lost 1 base, with 10 bases between them. This chain's CDR3 is CASRPQGTDTQYF. CDR3 DNA sequence: TGTGCCAGCCGGCCCCAGGGCACAGATACGCAGTATTTT. Looking up the rest from reference TRBV28 and TRBJ2-3 gives the full variable domain: DVKVTQSSRYLVKRTGEKVFLECVQDMDHENMFWYRQDPGLGLRLIYFSYDVKMKEKGDIPEGYSVSREKKERFSLILESASTNQTSMYLCASRPQGTDTQYFGPGTRLTVL.

This clone was seen once. This sequence joins TRBV15 and TRBJ2-7; D not certain. CDR1 is LNHNV and CDR2 is YYDKDF in the germline V gene (reference sequence). Deletions cut 0 bases from V and 5 bases from J, with 8 bases between. CDR3 size: 13 residues. The DNA of the CDR3 is TGTGCCACCAGCAGAGAGGTCCAAGACGAGCAGTACTTC. This encodes CATSREVQDEQYF.

The CDR3 region has the DNA TGCGCCAGCAGCCAATCATCGGGGACTAGCGGGAGAAATGAGCAGTTCTTC. It encodes CASSQSSGTSGRNEQFF. J is TRBJ2-1 and V is TRBV4-1; 14 bases fit TRBD2. CDR1 MGHRA and CDR2 YSYEKL come from the germline V gene. The CDR3 sequence is 17 residues long. V lost 2 bases and J lost 7; bases outside the gene matches: 7.

V gene TRBV6-4 combines with J gene TRBJ1-2, with 8 bases matching TRBD1. The CDR3 totals 14 residues. The V and J ends lost 2 bases and 4 bases, in that order; junction bases with no gene match: 3. CDR1 is MRHNA and CDR2 is SNTAGT in the germline V gene. CDR3 region: CASSDGTGLYGYTF. Here the CDR3 DNA reads TGTGCCAGCAGTGACGGGACAGGTCTCTATGGCTACACCTTC.

The chain couples TRBV5-5 to TRBJ2-7, with a possible D match to TRBD1 (6 bases). V dropped 0 bases and J dropped 2 bases, with 6 bases sitting between them. The CDR3 length is 13 residues. Germline CDR1 SGHKS, CDR2 YYEKEE (reference sequence). CDR3 sequence: CASSLGDTYEQYF. Here the CDR3 DNA reads TGTGCCAGCAGCTTGGGGGACACCTACGAGCAGTACTTC. Variable domain in full (rest from reference TRBV5-5 and TRBJ2-7): DAGVTQSPTHLIKTRGQQVTLRCSPISGHKSVSWYQQVLGQGPQFIFQYYEKEERGRGNFPDRFSARQFPNYSSELNVNALLLGDSALYLCASSLGDTYEQYFGPGTRLTVT.

A word on this clone: This same CDR3 is encoded by further DNA sequences in the sample. The chain has TRBV28 and TRBJ1-1; D not certain. V gave up 2 bases and J gave up 1 base, with 5 bases separating them. The length of the CDR3 is 13 residues. CDR1 and CDR2 (germline): MDHEN, SYDVKM. CDR3 sequence: CASSLGKNTEAFF. The CDR3 DNA is TGTGCCAGCAGTTTAGGGAAGAACACTGAAGCTTTCTTT.

The J gene is TRBJ1-5, the V gene TRBV2, with TRBD1 as a possible D gene (6 bases). Per germline, CDR1 SNHLY and CDR2 FYNNEI. This CDR3 comprises 14 residues. V lost 3 bases to trimming and J lost 7 bases, with 13 bases between them. The CDR3 DNA sequence: TGTGCCAGCAGTGACGGCAGGGGAGGGCAGCCCCAGCATTTT. Its translation is CASSDGRGGQPQHF.

The V gene is TRBV4-2, the J gene TRBJ2-2; 8 bases are a match to TRBD2. Germline V gives CDR1 LGHNA, CDR2 YNFKEQ. J was trimmed by 5 bases and V by 0 bases; bases with no gene match: 8. The CDR3 runs to 17 residues. In DNA, the CDR3 is TGTGCCAGCAGCCAAGAATCTGCACTAGCGGCGACCGGGGAGCTGTTTTTT. This sequence encodes CASSQESALAATGELFF.

The chain uses TRBV11-2 and TRBJ2-1; TRBD2 is a possible D gene (5 bases). Germline V gene sequence: CDR1 SGHAT, CDR2 FQNNGV. V was shortened by 6 bases and J by 7 bases, with 13 bases between the two germline ends. The CDR3 contains 13 residues. In DNA form, the CDR3 reads TGTGCCAGCAGTATACTAGGGTCAAATGAGCAGTTCTTC. Protein: CASSILGSNEQFF.

The V call is TRBV5-4, the J call TRBJ2-2; D is uncertain. The V end lost 0 bases, the J end lost 7 bases, and 10 bases lay between the germline ends. Germline assignment: CDR1 SGHNT and CDR2 YYREEE (reference sequence). The CDR3 extends over 14 amino acids. The CDR3 spells CASSLAGSGGELFF. In nucleotides, the CDR3 is TGTGCCAGCAGCTTGGCTGGTTCGGGCGGGGAGCTGTTTTTT.

The chain uses TRBV28 and TRBJ2-1; tentatively, D is TRBD2 (6 bases). Per germline, CDR1 MDHEN and CDR2 SYDVKM. Trimming cost V 4 bases and J 1 base, with 20 bases left between them. The length of the CDR3 is 18 residues. CDR3 sequence: CASSSEGAHLRSYNEQFF. CDR3 DNA: TGTGCCAGCAGTTCGGAGGGCGCCCACTTGAGGTCCTACAATGAGCAGTTCTTC.

The rearrangement joins TRBV28 to TRBJ2-7; 9 bases are shared with TRBD1. The CDR3 spans 13 residues. The V and J ends lost 10 bases and 6 bases, in that order; junction bases with no gene match: 10. CDR1 and CDR2 from the germline V gene are MDHEN and SYDVKM. In DNA, the CDR3 is TGTGCCATCACAAAAACAGGGGGCGCCGAGCAGTACTTC. This translates into CAITKTGGAEQYF.

This chain connects TRBV28 to TRBJ2-3, with D uncertain. CDR1 is MDHEN, CDR2 SYDVKM, per germline. Trimming shortened V by 6 bases and J by 2 bases, and 18 bases separated the two germline ends. The CDR3 spans 16 residues. The CDR3 is CASSLSRMMATDTQYF. CDR3 coding DNA: TGTGCCAGCAGCCTATCTAGGATGATGGCCACAGATACGCAGTATTTT.

The rearrangement uses TRBV28 and TRBJ1-3; D is unclear. Trimming cost V 2 bases and J 2 bases, with 7 bases left between them. Germline V gives CDR1 MDHEN, CDR2 SYDVKM. This CDR3 has 14 amino acids. The chain's CDR3 is CASSLGRTGNTIYF. CDR3 nucleotides: TGTGCCAGCAGTTTAGGACGGACTGGAAACACCATATATTTT.

V and J are TRBV27 and TRBJ2-7; a weak D match, TRBD1 (6 bases). Germline assignment: CDR1 MNHEY and CDR2 SMNVEV (reference sequence). This CDR3 region has 17 residues. V was shortened by 3 bases and J by 3 bases, with 21 bases between the two germline ends. CDR3 loop: CASSLSGESFLVYEQYF. For the CDR3, the DNA is TGTGCCAGCAGTTTGTCAGGGGAATCGTTCTTAGTCTACGAGCAGTACTTC.

J is TRBJ2-2 and V is TRBV5-6; no clear D. Germline values: CDR1 SGHDT, CDR2 YYEEEE. V lost 5 bases, J lost 6 bases, and 17 bases lay in between. This CDR3 is 15 amino acids long. The chain's CDR3 is CASSRLGFGAGELFF. DNA for the CDR3: TGTGCCAGCAGTCGACTCGGGTTCGGTGCCGGGGAGCTGTTTTTT.

This clone was counted a single time. The junction does not match germline at one end; this may be a read error. The chain employs TRBV7-9 and TRBJ1-2, with D maybe TRBD1 (5 bases). There are 11 residues in the CDR3. Germline CDR1 and CDR2: SEHNR and FQNEAQ (reference sequence). CDR3 protein: CASRRDPLESF. In DNA, the CDR3 is TGTGCCAGCCGAAGGGACCCCCTGGAGAGTTTC.

This chain joins TRBV7-2 and TRBJ1-5; D is unclear. CDR1 is SGHTA, CDR2 FQGNSA, per germline. V was clipped by 2 bases and J by 4 bases, with 15 bases between them. The CDR3 is made up of 16 amino acids. The CDR3 coding sequence is TGTGCCAGCAGCTTAATGCAGCCTACTAGAAATCAGCCCCAGCATTTT. This sequence encodes CASSLMQPTRNQPQHF.

The chain links TRBV30 to TRBJ1-2, with unresolved D. The V gene's germline CDR1 is GTSNPN and CDR2 SVGIG (reference sequence). The CDR3 is 13 residues long. Trimming removed 5 bases at V and 3 bases at J, with 13 bases between. The CDR3 coding sequence is TGTGCCTGGGCCCCGGTCCTATACTATGGCTACACCTTC. This encodes CAWAPVLYYGYTF.

The chain is built from TRBV5-4 and TRBJ2-7, with TRBD2 matching over 8 bases. Germline assignment: CDR1 SGHNT and CDR2 YYREEE (reference sequence). This CDR3 has 15 amino acids. J was trimmed by 6 bases and V by 5 bases; bases with no gene match: 13. CDR3 DNA sequence: TGTGCCAGCAGGTTCGCGGGAGGCCTAGAGGGCGAGCAGTACTTC. This gives the protein CASRFAGGLEGEQYF.

The chain is built from TRBV5-1 and TRBJ2-7, with 7 bases fitting TRBD1. The CDR3 is made up of 15 amino acids. V shed 0 bases, J shed 3 bases, and the junction held 6 bases outside the gene matches. Germline loops: CDR1 SGHRS, CDR2 YFSETQ. The CDR3 region is CASSLAQGVIYEQYF. DNA for the CDR3: TGCGCCAGCAGCTTGGCCCAGGGGGTGATCTACGAGCAGTACTTC.

This rearrangement joins TRBV14 to TRBJ2-1, with 12 bases identical to TRBD2. The ends lost 0 bases at V and 6 bases at J; junction bases unmatched: 6. The germline V gene encodes CDR1 SGHDN and CDR2 FVKESK. The CDR3 loop spans 17 amino acids. In DNA form, the CDR3 reads TGTGCCAGCAGCCAAGAAGACCTAGCGGGAGGGGTCAATGAGCAGTTCTTC. Translating it yields CASSQEDLAGGVNEQFF.